These T cell receptor beta chains were read from a single sample in a study of post-analysis software for immune sequencing data. TCRdb redid the calling of the PCR reads with MiXCR, one entry per CDR3 protein. The table shows about 820,000 distinct CDR3 sequences, with approximately 57% occurring only once. The sequencing sample was made of blood. The receptors stem from a girl between 5 and 17 years old with multiple sclerosis. Both conserved end residues are part of each CDR3. A D gene is named only where the DNA matches it firmly. Not all rows give a size; the values are once, few, many and, for expanded clones, a class.

d_call	clone_size	v_call	j_call	cdr3_aa	cdr3_nt
NA	NA	TRBV5-1	TRBJ2-1	CASSLRFGINEQFF	TGCGCCAGCAGCTTGAGGTTTGGGATCAATGAGCAGTTCTTC
NA	NA	TRBV7-2	TRBJ2-7	CASSFPGHPYEQYF	TGTGCCAGCAGCTTTCCGGGACACCCCTACGAGCAGTACTTC
NA	NA	TRBV11-2	TRBJ2-4	CASSFGFSGPQNIQYF	TGTGCCAGCAGCTTCGGGTTTAGTGGACCCCAAAACATTCAGTACTTC
NA	few	TRBV7-9	TRBJ2-5	CASSEINVLQETQYF	TGTGCCAGCAGCGAAATTAACGTACTACAAGAGACCCAGTACTTC
NA	NA	TRBV7-3	TRBJ2-3	CASSEKGGFSTDTQYF	TGTGCCAGCAGCGAAAAGGGGGGTTTTAGCACAGATACGCAGTATTTT
TRBD2	NA	TRBV20-1	TRBJ2-7	CSGTSENYEQYF	TGCAGTGGGACTAGCGAGAATTACGAGCAGTACTTC
NA	few	TRBV7-9	TRBJ2-5	CASSLTQGLETQYF	TGTGCCAGCAGCTTAACCCAGGGGCTGGAGACCCAGTACTTC
TRBD2	few	TRBV12-3/TRBV12-4	TRBJ2-7	CASSLKLSGSTGDEQYF	TGTGCCAGCAGTTTAAAGTTAAGCGGGAGCACCGGGGACGAGCAGTACTTC
TRBD1	NA	TRBV10-1	TRBJ2-5	CASGDRRDSGTQYF	TGCGCCAGCGGGGATCGCCGGGACAGTGGGACCCAGTACTTC
TRBD2	NA	TRBV9	TRBJ2-1	CASSPPPAGAPNEQFF	TGTGCCAGCAGCCCCCCCCCCGCGGGAGCTCCGAATGAGCAGTTCTTC
TRBD1	NA	TRBV5-1	TRBJ2-1	CASSIRQGNEQFF	TGCGCCAGCAGCATTAGACAGGGTAATGAGCAGTTCTTC
NA	NA	TRBV5-1	TRBJ2-1	CAGSPRDWGYNEQFF	TGCGCCGGCAGCCCCCGGGACTGGGGCTACAATGAGCAGTTCTTC
NA	NA	TRBV7-9	TRBJ1-2	CASSPIDQVAGYTF	TGTGCCAGCAGCCCGATTGACCAGGTGGCGGGCTACACCTTC
TRBD2	NA	TRBV20-1	TRBJ2-5	CSARGTSGGLLETQYF	TGCAGTGCTAGAGGGACTAGCGGGGGGCTTCTGGAGACCCAGTACTTC
TRBD1	once	TRBV11-2	TRBJ2-5	CASSLVRGTGYVGEQYF	TGTGCCAGCAGCTTAGTTCGAGGGACAGGGTATGTGGGGGAGCAGTACTTC
NA	few	TRBV5-6	TRBJ2-1	CASSLASANEVSYNEQFF	TGTGCCAGCAGCTTGGCGTCGGCCAACGAGGTATCCTACAATGAGCAGTTCTTC
NA	few	TRBV3-1	TRBJ2-4	CASSQGGEGGIQYF	TGTGCCAGCAGCCAAGGAGGGGAAGGTGGCATTCAGTACTTC
TRBD1	NA	TRBV3-1	TRBJ2-7	CASSRRGQGLSEQYF	TGTGCCAGCAGCCGACGCGGACAGGGTCTAAGCGAGCAGTACTTC
NA	NA	TRBV12-3/TRBV12-4	TRBJ2-3	CASSPSRGAHSTDTQYF	TGTGCCAGCAGCCCCTCCCGGGGGGCTCATAGCACAGATACGCAGTATTTT
TRBD2	once	TRBV20-1	TRBJ2-7	CSAWELAGSYEQYF	TGCAGTGCTTGGGAACTAGCGGGTTCCTACGAGCAGTACTTC
NA	few	TRBV2	TRBJ2-3	CASSKSGQSTDTQYF	TGTGCCAGCAGTAAGAGCGGGCAGAGCACAGATACGCAGTATTTT
NA	few	TRBV29-1	TRBJ2-5	CSGYPGTPETQYF	TGCAGCGGTTACCCCGGCACGCCCGAGACCCAGTACTTC
TRBD2	NA	TRBV3-1	TRBJ2-1	CASSRGLRLATHNEQFF	TGTGCCAGCAGCCGGGGCCTGAGACTAGCGACTCACAATGAGCAGTTCTTC
NA	NA	TRBV7-9	TRBJ2-1	CASSFRSGGEQFF	TGTGCCAGCAGCTTCCGCAGCGGCGGTGAGCAGTTCTTC
TRBD1	NA	TRBV7-9	TRBJ2-3	CASRGQGGADTQYF	TGTGCCAGCAGAGGACAGGGGGGCGCAGATACGCAGTATTTT
TRBD2	few	TRBV4-1	TRBJ2-7	CASSHSPGLAGGEQYF	TGCGCCAGCAGCCATTCCCCGGGACTAGCGGGAGGAGAGCAGTACTTC
NA	NA	TRBV13	TRBJ2-2	CASSPLSGGPGELFF	TGTGCCAGCAGCCCCCTTAGTGGGGGACCCGGGGAGCTGTTTTTT
TRBD1	few	TRBV5-1	TRBJ1-2	CASSLGTGLKYGYTF	TGCGCCAGCAGCTTGGGGACAGGTTTAAAATATGGCTACACCTTC
NA	once	TRBV20-1	TRBJ2-2	CSARDRDANTGELFF	TGCAGTGCTAGAGATAGGGATGCGAACACCGGGGAGCTGTTTTTT
TRBD2	NA	TRBV5-1	TRBJ2-1	CASSLIGSSGYNEQFF	TGCGCCAGCAGCTTAATAGGCTCTAGCGGCTACAATGAGCAGTTCTTC
NA	once	TRBV10-3	TRBJ1-2	CAISEPPGGPRPYGYTF	TGTGCCATCAGTGAGCCGCCAGGTGGGCCCAGGCCTTATGGCTACACCTTC
NA	NA	TRBV29-1	TRBJ1-2	CSVLLPNYGYTF	TGCAGCGTTCTTTTACCCAACTATGGCTACACCTTC
NA	NA	TRBV7-9	TRBJ2-7	CASGYRTYSYEQYF	TGTGCCAGCGGCTACCGGACGTATTCCTACGAGCAGTACTTC
TRBD1	few	TRBV5-1	TRBJ2-7	CASSKTGGYEQYF	TGCGCCAGCAGCAAGACAGGGGGCTACGAGCAGTACTTC
NA	few	TRBV20-1	TRBJ2-7	CSASTVLAFHYEQYF	TGCAGTGCCAGCACCGTCCTAGCGTTCCACTACGAGCAGTACTTC
TRBD2	NA	TRBV7-3	TRBJ2-1	CASSFGLAEDNEQFF	TGTGCCAGCAGCTTCGGACTAGCGGAGGATAATGAGCAGTTCTTC
TRBD2	NA	TRBV10-2	TRBJ2-4	CASRRREGPKVAKNIQYF	TGCGCCAGCAGAAGGCGGGAGGGCCCGAAAGTAGCCAAAAACATTCAGTACTTC
NA	once	TRBV12-3/TRBV12-4	TRBJ2-7	CASSSMMDEQYF	TGTGCCAGCAGTTCCATGATGGACGAGCAGTACTTC
TRBD2	NA	TRBV20-1	TRBJ2-5	CSAREPGGFQETQYF	TGCAGTGCTAGAGAACCGGGGGGTTTCCAAGAGACCCAGTACTTC
TRBD1	NA	TRBV7-9	TRBJ2-7	CASRPTGTGKGYEQYF	TGTGCCAGCAGGCCAACCGGGACAGGGAAGGGTTACGAGCAGTACTTC
NA	few	TRBV5-1	TRBJ2-1	CASTLQTGRYNEQFF	TGCGCCAGCACCCTACAGACAGGAAGGTACAATGAGCAGTTCTTC
NA	NA	TRBV20-1	TRBJ2-2	CSALGVGELFF	TGCAGTGCTCTAGGGGTAGGGGAGCTGTTTTTT
NA	NA	TRBV10-1	TRBJ2-7	CASSEAGHLNVYEQYF	TGCGCCAGCAGTGAAGCTGGACACTTAAACGTGTACGAGCAGTACTTC
NA	few	TRBV3-1	TRBJ2-3	CASSQGTFADTQYF	TGTGCCAGCAGCCAAGGGACTTTTGCAGATACGCAGTATTTT
NA	few	TRBV14	TRBJ2-7	CASSQDGKVLHEQYF	TGTGCCAGCAGCCAAGACGGGAAGGTGCTCCACGAGCAGTACTTC
TRBD1	few	TRBV5-1	TRBJ1-2	CASSTGGNYGYTF	TGTGCCAGTTCGACAGGGGGGAACTATGGCTACACCTTC
TRBD1	NA	TRBV6-6	TRBJ1-2	CASSTPGQGLLSYGYTF	TGTGCCAGCAGTACCCCGGGACAGGGGCTGCTAAGCTATGGCTACACCTTC
NA	few	TRBV6-6	TRBJ2-5	CASSYDIGETQYF	TGTGCCAGCAGTTACGATATTGGGGAGACCCAGTACTTC
NA	few	TRBV12-3/TRBV12-4	TRBJ2-6	CASISGLSGANVLTF	TGTGCCAGCATCTCCGGGCTCTCTGGGGCCAACGTCCTGACTTTC
NA	once	TRBV18	TRBJ2-1	CASTPGSEQFF	TGTGCCAGCACCCCGGGGTCGGAGCAGTTCTTC
TRBD1	NA	TRBV7-9	TRBJ2-3	CASSSGTGRDTQYF	TGTGCCAGCAGCTCTGGGACAGGGCGAGATACGCAGTATTTT
TRBD2	NA	TRBV5-1	TRBJ2-1	CASSLPGGASYNEQFF	TGCGCCAGCAGCTTGCCGGGGGGGGCCTCCTACAATGAGCAGTTCTTC
TRBD2	NA	TRBV5-1	TRBJ2-7	CASSPTSGGPYEQYF	TGCGCCAGCAGCCCTACTAGCGGGGGCCCCTACGAGCAGTACTTC
NA	once	TRBV7-9	TRBJ2-5	CASSSDLGRSETQYF	TGTGCCAGCAGCTCAGACTTGGGGCGTTCGGAGACCCAGTACTTC
NA	NA	TRBV14	TRBJ1-2	CASSPPIESRGYTF	TGTGCCAGCAGCCCCCCCATAGAATCGCGAGGCTACACCTTC